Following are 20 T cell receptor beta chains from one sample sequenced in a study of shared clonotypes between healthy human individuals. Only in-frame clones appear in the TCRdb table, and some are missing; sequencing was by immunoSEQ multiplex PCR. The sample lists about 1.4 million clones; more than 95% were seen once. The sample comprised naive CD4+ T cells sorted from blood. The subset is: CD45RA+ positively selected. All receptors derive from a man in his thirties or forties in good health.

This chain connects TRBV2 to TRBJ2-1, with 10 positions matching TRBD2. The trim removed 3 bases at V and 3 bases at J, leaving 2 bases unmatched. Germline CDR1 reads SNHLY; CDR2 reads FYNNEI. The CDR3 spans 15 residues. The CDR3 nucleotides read TGTGCCAGCAGTGACGGGACTAGCGTCTACAATGAGCAGTTCTTC. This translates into CASSDGTSVYNEQFF. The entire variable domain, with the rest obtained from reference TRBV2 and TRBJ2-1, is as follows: EPEVTQTPSHQVTQMGQEVILRCVPISNHLYFYWYRQILGQKVEFLVSFYNNEISEKSEIFDDQFSVERPDGSNFTLKIRSTKLEDSAMYFCASSDGTSVYNEQFFGPGTRLTVL.

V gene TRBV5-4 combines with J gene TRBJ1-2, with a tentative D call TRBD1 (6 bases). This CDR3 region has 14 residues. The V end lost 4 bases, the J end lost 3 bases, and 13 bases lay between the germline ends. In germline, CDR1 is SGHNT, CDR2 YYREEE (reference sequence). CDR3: CASSPPAGDYGYTF. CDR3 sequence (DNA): TGTGCCAGCAGCCCCCCAGCAGGGGACTATGGCTACACCTTC.

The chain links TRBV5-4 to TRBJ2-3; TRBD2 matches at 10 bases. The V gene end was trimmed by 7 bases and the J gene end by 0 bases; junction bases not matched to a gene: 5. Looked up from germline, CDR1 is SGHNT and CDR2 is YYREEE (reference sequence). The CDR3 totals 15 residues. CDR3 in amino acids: CASRKREGSTDTQYF. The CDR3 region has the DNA TGTGCCAGCCGCAAGCGGGAGGGGAGCACAGATACGCAGTATTTT.

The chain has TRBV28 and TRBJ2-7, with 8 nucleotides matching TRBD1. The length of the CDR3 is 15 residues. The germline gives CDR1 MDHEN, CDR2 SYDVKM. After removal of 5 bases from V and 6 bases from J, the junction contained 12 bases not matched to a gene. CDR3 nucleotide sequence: TGTGCCAGCAGTGACCCCGGGACAGGAATGTCCGAGCAGTACTTC. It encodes CASSDPGTGMSEQYF.

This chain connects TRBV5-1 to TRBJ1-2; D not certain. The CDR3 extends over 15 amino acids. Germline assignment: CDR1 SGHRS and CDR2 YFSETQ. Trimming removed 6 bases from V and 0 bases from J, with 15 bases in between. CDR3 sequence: CASTVSGSANYGYTF. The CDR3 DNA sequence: TGCGCCAGCACGGTTTCGGGGTCTGCTAACTATGGCTACACCTTC.

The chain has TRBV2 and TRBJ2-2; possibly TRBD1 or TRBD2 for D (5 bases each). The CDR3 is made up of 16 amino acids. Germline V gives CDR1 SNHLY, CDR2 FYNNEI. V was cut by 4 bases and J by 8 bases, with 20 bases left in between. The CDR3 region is CASSVRDPFVGGELFF. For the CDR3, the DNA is TGTGCCAGCAGTGTAAGGGACCCTTTCGTCGGGGGGGAGCTGTTTTTT.

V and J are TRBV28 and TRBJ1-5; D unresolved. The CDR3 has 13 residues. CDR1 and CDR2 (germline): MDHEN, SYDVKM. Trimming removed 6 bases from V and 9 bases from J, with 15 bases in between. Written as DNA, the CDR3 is TGTGCCAGCAGCTCAATTTTGGTGGGGCCCCAGCATTTT. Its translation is CASSSILVGPQHF.

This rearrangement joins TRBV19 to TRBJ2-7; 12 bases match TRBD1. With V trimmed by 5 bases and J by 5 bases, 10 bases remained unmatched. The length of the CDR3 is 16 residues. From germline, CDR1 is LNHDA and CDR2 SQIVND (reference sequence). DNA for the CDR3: TGTGCCAGTAGTGTGCTGGGACAGGGGGCTTACCACGAGCAGTACTTC. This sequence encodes CASSVLGQGAYHEQYF.

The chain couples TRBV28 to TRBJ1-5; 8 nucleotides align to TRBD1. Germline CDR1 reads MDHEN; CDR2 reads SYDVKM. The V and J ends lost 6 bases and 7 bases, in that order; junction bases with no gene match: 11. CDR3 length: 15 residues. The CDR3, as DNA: TGTGCCAGCAGGGGGCTGGACAGGGTGTTCCAGCCCCAGCATTTT. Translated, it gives CASRGLDRVFQPQHF.

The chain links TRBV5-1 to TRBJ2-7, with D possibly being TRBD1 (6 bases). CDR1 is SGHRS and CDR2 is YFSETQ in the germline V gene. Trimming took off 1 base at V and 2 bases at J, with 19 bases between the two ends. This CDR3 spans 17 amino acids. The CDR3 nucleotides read TGCGCCAGCAGCTTGTGGCCCGTTTCGGCAGGGGCCTACGAGCAGTACTTC. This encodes CASSLWPVSAGAYEQYF.

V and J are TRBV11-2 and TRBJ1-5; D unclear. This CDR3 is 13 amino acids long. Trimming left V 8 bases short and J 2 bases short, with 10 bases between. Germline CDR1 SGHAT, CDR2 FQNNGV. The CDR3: CASGPLGNQPQHF. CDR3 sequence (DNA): TGTGCCAGCGGCCCTCTAGGCAATCAGCCCCAGCATTTT.

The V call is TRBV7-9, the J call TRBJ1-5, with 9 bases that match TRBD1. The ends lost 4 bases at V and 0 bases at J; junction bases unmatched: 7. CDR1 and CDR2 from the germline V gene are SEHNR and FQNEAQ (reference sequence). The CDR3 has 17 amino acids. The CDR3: CASSSDRGLYSNQPQHF. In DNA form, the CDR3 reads TGTGCCAGCAGCTCGGACAGGGGACTCTATAGCAATCAGCCCCAGCATTTT.

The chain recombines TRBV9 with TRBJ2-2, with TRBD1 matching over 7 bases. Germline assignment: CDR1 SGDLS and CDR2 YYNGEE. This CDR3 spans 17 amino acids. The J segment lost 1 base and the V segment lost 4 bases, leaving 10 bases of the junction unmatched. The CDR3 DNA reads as TGTGCCAGCAGCCCCCGAGGGAACAGGGGGAACACCGGGGAGCTGTTTTTT. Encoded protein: CASSPRGNRGNTGELFF. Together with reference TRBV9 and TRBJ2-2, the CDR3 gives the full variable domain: DSGVTQTPKHLITATGQRVTLRCSPRSGDLSVYWYQQSLDQGLQFLIQYYNGEERAKGNILERFSAQQFPDLHSELNLSSLELGDSALYFCASSPRGNRGNTGELFFGEGSRLTVL.

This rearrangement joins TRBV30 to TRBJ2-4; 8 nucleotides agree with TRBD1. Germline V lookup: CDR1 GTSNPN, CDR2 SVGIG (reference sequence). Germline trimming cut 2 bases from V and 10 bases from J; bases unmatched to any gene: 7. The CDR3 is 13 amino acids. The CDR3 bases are TGTGCCTGGAGTCTCCGCGACAGGGGTATTCAGTACTTC. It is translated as CAWSLRDRGIQYF.

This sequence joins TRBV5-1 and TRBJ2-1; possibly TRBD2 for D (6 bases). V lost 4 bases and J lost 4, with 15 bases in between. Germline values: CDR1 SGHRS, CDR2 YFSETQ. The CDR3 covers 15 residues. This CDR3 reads CASSPGLSPYNEQFF. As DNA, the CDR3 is TGCGCCAGCAGCCCGGGACTTTCCCCTTACAATGAGCAGTTCTTC.

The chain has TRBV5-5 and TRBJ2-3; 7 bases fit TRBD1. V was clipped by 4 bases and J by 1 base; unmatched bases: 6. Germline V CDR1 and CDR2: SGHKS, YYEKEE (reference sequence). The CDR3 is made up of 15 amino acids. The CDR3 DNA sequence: TGTGCCAGCAGCGCGACAGGGATTCGCACAGATACGCAGTATTTT. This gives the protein CASSATGIRTDTQYF.

The CDR3: CASSSAGVGEQYF. The CDR3 nucleotides read TGTGCCAGCAGTTCCGCGGGAGTGGGCGAGCAGTACTTC. The genes are TRBV6-5 and TRBJ2-7; 7 positions agree with TRBD2. Germline lookup yields CDR1 MNHEY and CDR2 SVGAGI. V dropped 4 bases and J dropped 6; count of bases not matched to a gene: 6. The CDR3 consists of 13 residues.

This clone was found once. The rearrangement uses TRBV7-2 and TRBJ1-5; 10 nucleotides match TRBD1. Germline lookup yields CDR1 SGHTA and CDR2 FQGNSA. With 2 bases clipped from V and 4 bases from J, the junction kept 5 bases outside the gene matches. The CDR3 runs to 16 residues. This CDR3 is CASSLMGQGLNQPQHF. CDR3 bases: TGTGCCAGCAGCTTAATGGGACAGGGGTTGAATCAGCCCCAGCATTTT.

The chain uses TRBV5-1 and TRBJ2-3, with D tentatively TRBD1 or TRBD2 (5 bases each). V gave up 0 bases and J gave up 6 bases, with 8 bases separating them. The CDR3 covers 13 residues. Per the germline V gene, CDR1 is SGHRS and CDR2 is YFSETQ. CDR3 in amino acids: CASSLAEGDTQYF. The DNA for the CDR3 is TGCGCCAGCAGCTTGGCCGAGGGGGATACGCAGTATTTT.

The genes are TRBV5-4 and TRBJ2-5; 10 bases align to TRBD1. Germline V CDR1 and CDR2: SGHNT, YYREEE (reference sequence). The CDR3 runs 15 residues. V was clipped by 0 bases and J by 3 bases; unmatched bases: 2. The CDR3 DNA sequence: TGTGCCAGCAGCTTGGCCGGGACAGGGGAAGAGACCCAGTACTTC. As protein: CASSLAGTGEETQYF. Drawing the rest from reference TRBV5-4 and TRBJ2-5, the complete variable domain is ETGVTQSPTHLIKTRGQQVTLRCSSQSGHNTVSWYQQALGQGPQFIFQYYREEENGRGNFPPRFSGLQFPNYSSELNVNALELDDSALYLCASSLAGTGEETQYFGPGTRLLVL.